The rows below give T cell receptor beta chains drawn from one sample of a study of blood T cell repertoires in COVID-19. Using immunoSEQ multiplex PCR, the repertoire was profiled, and TCRdb retains in-frame clones only, with some absent. The sample records approximately 200,000 clones, 70% to 90% being singletons. Sequenced material: peripheral blood. These receptors originate from a man in his sixties with acute or convalescent COVID-19. Both conserved end residues are part of each CDR3. The D gene is left open where the match is weak. Clone size is given for some rows only: seen once, a few or many times, or a class if the clone is expanded.

D gene: -
V gene: TRBV2
J gene: TRBJ2-2
clone size: -
CDR3 protein: CASTPGNTGELFF
CDR3 DNA: TGTGCCAGCACTCCAGGGAACACCGGGGAGCTGTTTTTT

D gene: TRBD1
V gene: TRBV27
J gene: TRBJ1-6
clone size: -
CDR3 protein: CASRWDRQSYNSPLHF
CDR3 DNA: TGTGCCAGCAGATGGGACAGACAGTCTTATAATTCACCCCTCCACTTT

D gene: -
V gene: TRBV5-1
J gene: TRBJ1-4
clone size: once
CDR3 protein: CASSTQGTNEKLFF
CDR3 DNA: TGCGCCAGCAGCACCCAGGGAACTAATGAAAAACTGTTTTTT

D gene: -
V gene: TRBV27
J gene: TRBJ2-7
clone size: -
CDR3 protein: CASSSPGTHNYEQYF
CDR3 DNA: TGTGCCAGCAGTTCCCCGGGTACTCATAACTACGAGCAGTACTTC

D gene: TRBD2
V gene: TRBV19
J gene: TRBJ2-3
clone size: once
CDR3 protein: CASSISGLAGVTDTQYF
CDR3 DNA: TGTGCCAGTAGTATTTCCGGACTAGCGGGAGTCACAGATACGCAGTATTTT

D gene: TRBD1
V gene: TRBV6-5
J gene: TRBJ1-2
clone size: -
CDR3 protein: CASSYSTGLYGYTF
CDR3 DNA: TGTGCCAGCAGTTACTCGACAGGGCTCTATGGCTACACCTTC

D gene: -
V gene: TRBV24-1
J gene: TRBJ1-5
clone size: -
CDR3 protein: CATSDRGGRGQPQHF
CDR3 DNA: TGTGCCACCAGTGATAGGGGGGGCCGAGGTCAGCCCCAGCATTTT

D gene: -
V gene: TRBV12-3/TRBV12-4
J gene: TRBJ2-1
clone size: once
CDR3 protein: CASGPSYNEQFF
CDR3 DNA: TGTGCCAGCGGCCCCTCCTACAATGAGCAGTTCTTC

D gene: TRBD1
V gene: TRBV27
J gene: TRBJ1-5
clone size: -
CDR3 protein: CASSPHGQGAGQPQHF
CDR3 DNA: TGTGCCAGCAGTCCCCACGGACAGGGGGCTGGTCAGCCCCAGCATTTT

D gene: TRBD1
V gene: TRBV5-1
J gene: TRBJ2-1
clone size: -
CDR3 protein: CASSQGQESSYNEQFF
CDR3 DNA: TGCGCCAGCAGCCAGGGACAGGAGAGCTCCTACAATGAGCAGTTCTTC

D gene: TRBD1
V gene: TRBV20-1
J gene: TRBJ1-1
clone size: once
CDR3 protein: CSASGTGVVTEAFF
CDR3 DNA: TGCAGTGCTAGTGGGACAGGGGTAGTCACTGAAGCTTTCTTT

D gene: -
V gene: TRBV9
J gene: TRBJ2-7
clone size: -
CDR3 protein: CASSVEEGVGEQYF
CDR3 DNA: TGTGCCAGCAGCGTAGAAGAGGGAGTGGGGGAGCAGTACTTC

D gene: -
V gene: TRBV28
J gene: TRBJ1-2
clone size: -
CDR3 protein: CASSLWLSLDGYTF
CDR3 DNA: TGTGCCAGCAGTTTATGGCTGAGCCTTGATGGCTACACCTTC

D gene: TRBD1
V gene: TRBV27
J gene: TRBJ1-2
clone size: -
CDR3 protein: CASSLSWDRDYGYTF
CDR3 DNA: TGTGCCAGCAGTTTATCGTGGGACAGGGACTATGGCTACACCTTC

D gene: -
V gene: TRBV19
J gene: TRBJ1-4
clone size: -
CDR3 protein: CASRTGSREKLFF
CDR3 DNA: TGTGCCAGTAGGACGGGATCGAGGGAAAAACTGTTTTTT

D gene: TRBD2
V gene: TRBV4-1
J gene: TRBJ2-7
clone size: -
CDR3 protein: CASRAELAGAPYEQYF
CDR3 DNA: TGCGCCAGCAGGGCGGAATTGGCGGGAGCCCCCTACGAGCAGTACTTC

D gene: -
V gene: TRBV6-2/TRBV6-3
J gene: TRBJ2-1
clone size: -
CDR3 protein: CASSRLPVQFF
CDR3 DNA: TGTGCCAGCAGCCGCCTACCCGTGCAGTTCTTC

D gene: TRBD2
V gene: TRBV13
J gene: TRBJ2-3
clone size: -
CDR3 protein: CASSLLAGASDTQYF
CDR3 DNA: TGTGCCAGCAGCTTACTAGCGGGGGCAAGTGATACGCAGTATTTT

D gene: TRBD1
V gene: TRBV2
J gene: TRBJ2-5
clone size: -
CDR3 protein: CASSEARTGMETQYF
CDR3 DNA: TGTGCCAGCAGTGAAGCGCGGACAGGAATGGAGACCCAGTACTTC

D gene: TRBD1
V gene: TRBV24-1
J gene: TRBJ2-7
clone size: -
CDR3 protein: CATSDTGTGGCEQYF
CDR3 DNA: TGTGCCACCAGTGACACCGGGACAGGGGGCTGCGAGCAGTACTTC

D gene: -
V gene: TRBV6-5
J gene: TRBJ1-2
clone size: -
CDR3 protein: CASSYSGRGSGYTF
CDR3 DNA: TGTGCCAGCAGTTACTCCGGCAGGGGAAGTGGCTACACCTTC

D gene: -
V gene: TRBV5-4
J gene: TRBJ1-2
clone size: -
CDR3 protein: CASSPAWRGGYTF
CDR3 DNA: TGTGCCAGCAGCCCGGCCTGGAGAGGAGGCTACACCTTC

D gene: -
V gene: TRBV19
J gene: TRBJ2-7
clone size: -
CDR3 protein: CASRREGVLSDEQYF
CDR3 DNA: TGTGCCAGTAGGAGGGAGGGGGTCCTATCGGACGAGCAGTACTTC

D gene: TRBD2
V gene: TRBV6-2/TRBV6-3
J gene: TRBJ2-7
clone size: -
CDR3 protein: CASSYGPSGSSYEQYF
CDR3 DNA: TGTGCCAGCAGTTACGGCCCTAGCGGAAGTTCCTACGAGCAGTACTTC

D gene: TRBD2
V gene: TRBV12-3/TRBV12-4
J gene: TRBJ2-3
clone size: -
CDR3 protein: CASSGRAPDTQYF
CDR3 DNA: TGTGCCAGCAGTGGGAGGGCCCCAGATACGCAGTATTTT

D gene: -
V gene: TRBV18
J gene: TRBJ1-4
clone size: -
CDR3 protein: CASSPTGGNEKLFF
CDR3 DNA: TGTGCCAGCTCACCCACGGGGGGTAATGAAAAACTGTTTTTT

D gene: -
V gene: TRBV28
J gene: TRBJ2-3
clone size: -
CDR3 protein: CASSLFRGTDTQYF
CDR3 DNA: TGTGCCAGCAGTTTGTTCAGGGGCACAGATACGCAGTATTTT

D gene: TRBD2
V gene: TRBV5-5
J gene: TRBJ2-1
clone size: few
CDR3 protein: CASSWTSGSLNEQFF
CDR3 DNA: TGTGCCAGCAGCTGGACTAGCGGGAGTCTAAATGAGCAGTTCTTC

D gene: -
V gene: TRBV7-2
J gene: TRBJ1-4
clone size: -
CDR3 protein: CASSLRDGFTNEKLFF
CDR3 DNA: TGTGCCAGCAGCCTACGAGACGGGTTCACTAATGAAAAACTGTTTTTT

D gene: TRBD2
V gene: TRBV7-2
J gene: TRBJ2-1
clone size: -
CDR3 protein: CASSSQASGRYNEQFF
CDR3 DNA: TGTGCCAGCAGCTCGCAGGCTAGCGGGCGGTACAATGAGCAGTTCTTC

D gene: -
V gene: TRBV9
J gene: TRBJ2-1
clone size: -
CDR3 protein: CASSATGGPYNEQFF
CDR3 DNA: TGTGCCAGCAGCGCTACTGGGGGCCCCTACAATGAGCAGTTCTTC

D gene: -
V gene: TRBV28
J gene: TRBJ1-2
clone size: -
CDR3 protein: CASIQTGNYGYTF
CDR3 DNA: TGTGCCAGCATCCAGACAGGCAACTATGGCTACACCTTC

D gene: TRBD1
V gene: TRBV7-7
J gene: TRBJ1-3
clone size: -
CDR3 protein: CASSPKTGGIGNTIYF
CDR3 DNA: TGTGCTAGCAGCCCAAAGACAGGGGGCATTGGAAACACCATATATTTT

D gene: -
V gene: TRBV4-1
J gene: TRBJ2-5
clone size: -
CDR3 protein: CASSQDAAGRETQYF
CDR3 DNA: TGCGCCAGCAGCCAAGACGCGGCCGGGAGAGAGACCCAGTACTTC

D gene: -
V gene: TRBV4-2
J gene: TRBJ2-1
clone size: -
CDR3 protein: CASSQEGGSHNEQFF
CDR3 DNA: TGTGCCAGCAGCCAAGAAGGAGGGTCCCACAATGAGCAGTTCTTC

D gene: TRBD2
V gene: TRBV3-1/TRBV3-2
J gene: TRBJ2-1
clone size: -
CDR3 protein: CASRTSGRPKDEQFF
CDR3 DNA: TGTGCCAGCAGAACTAGCGGGAGACCCAAGGATGAGCAGTTCTTC

D gene: TRBD2
V gene: TRBV7-3
J gene: TRBJ2-2
clone size: -
CDR3 protein: CASSPSGPNTGELFF
CDR3 DNA: TGTGCCAGCAGCCCTAGCGGTCCGAACACCGGGGAGCTGTTTTTT

D gene: TRBD1
V gene: TRBV7-2
J gene: TRBJ2-3
clone size: -
CDR3 protein: CASSLRGPGQGADTQYF
CDR3 DNA: TGTGCCAGCAGCTTAAGGGGCCCGGGACAGGGCGCAGATACGCAGTATTTT

D gene: TRBD2
V gene: TRBV2
J gene: TRBJ2-3
clone size: -
CDR3 protein: CASSDSGYSTDTQYF
CDR3 DNA: TGTGCCAGCAGTGATAGCGGGTATAGCACAGATACGCAGTATTTT